The 17 T cell receptor beta chains reported below all come from one sample, sequenced in a study of T cell responses to AZD1222 COVID-19 vaccine. Assay: immunoSEQ multiplex PCR; the TCRdb copy retains only in-frame clones and omits some. The repertoire holds 100,000 to 150,000 clones, over 90% seen once, with over 6.5% in the top ten. Sequenced material: peripheral blood, taken on day 0 of AZD1222 vaccination. The source is an adult in good health.

V and J are TRBV9 and TRBJ1-1; 12 bases align to TRBD1. Germline CDR1 is SGDLS and CDR2 is YYNGEE. CDR3 length: 16 residues. The junction had 6 bases not matched to a gene; V was cut back by 2 bases and J by 4 bases. CDR3 nucleotides: TGTGCCAGCAGCGTGGGGACAGGGGGCGTTGGCACTGAAGCTTTCTTT. Translation gives CASSVGTGGVGTEAFF.

The chain is built from TRBV27 and TRBJ1-1; D is undetermined. Deletions cut 4 bases from V and 10 bases from J, with 25 bases between. Germline V gives CDR1 MNHEY, CDR2 SMNVEV (reference sequence). This CDR3 contains 16 residues. CDR3 nucleotide sequence: TGTGCCAGCAGTTCCCTCGAGTTGGGCCATCGTTGGGGAGCTTTCTTT. The encoded protein is CASSSLELGHRWGAFF.

The V call is TRBV9, the J call TRBJ2-1; D possibly corresponds to TRBD1 (6 bases). The germline V gene has CDR1 SGDLS and CDR2 YYNGEE. CDR3 size: 15 residues. V shed 0 bases and J shed 3 bases, with 10 bases lying between them. The CDR3 nucleotides are TGTGCCAGCAGCGTAGCGGGACAAGGCTACAATGAGCAGTTCTTC. It yields the protein CASSVAGQGYNEQFF.

On this clone: Additional DNA sequences in this sample encode the identical CDR3. CDR3 nucleotides: TGTGCCAGCAGCCTAGCGGGAGGCTACGAGCAGTACTTC. Encoded protein: CASSLAGGYEQYF. This chain connects TRBV27 to TRBJ2-7; 11 bases agree with TRBD2. The CDR3 consists of 13 residues. From germline, CDR1 is MNHEY and CDR2 SMNVEV (reference sequence). Trimming removed 6 bases from V and 3 bases from J; junction bases left unmatched: 1.

The chain links TRBV7-2 to TRBJ1-1, with D tentatively TRBD1 (6 bases). CDR1 is SGHTA and CDR2 is FQGNSA in the germline V gene. This CDR3 region has 13 residues. V was cut by 4 bases and J by 4 bases, with 10 bases left in between. CDR3 nucleotide sequence: TGTGCCAGCAGCTCGCAGGGGAGCACTGAAGCTTTCTTT. Encoded protein: CASSSQGSTEAFF. Using reference TRBV7-2 and TRBJ1-1 for the parts outside the CDR3, the full variable domain is GAGVSQSPSNKVTEKGKDVELRCDPISGHTALYWYRQSLGQGLEFLIYFQGNSAPDKSGLPSDRFSAERTGGSVSTLTIQRTQQEDSAVYLCASSSQGSTEAFFGQGTRLTVV.

This rearrangement joins TRBV6-5 to TRBJ1-2; D is perhaps TRBD1 (5 bases). Germline-derived CDR1 and CDR2 are MNHEY and SVGAGI. V shed 2 bases and J shed 6 bases, with 10 bases lying between them. There are 13 residues in the CDR3. The CDR3 is CASSYRGLDGYTF. The CDR3 DNA is TGTGCCAGCAGTTACAGGGGACTTGATGGCTACACCTTC.

J is TRBJ2-1 and V is TRBV25-1; 7 positions agree with TRBD2. Germline CDR1 and CDR2: MGHDK and SYGVNS. V was pared by 6 bases and J by 2 bases, with 4 bases of the junction left unmatched. The CDR3 consists of 14 residues. The CDR3 loop reads CASSREVTYNEQFF. The CDR3 DNA follows: TGTGCCAGCAGCCGGGAGGTCACCTACAATGAGCAGTTCTTC.

The chain uses TRBV6-5 and TRBJ1-2; D unclear. CDR3 length: 15 residues. In germline, CDR1 is MNHEY, CDR2 SVGAGI. Trimming pared 0 bases from V and 2 bases from J, leaving 10 bases between. The DNA of the CDR3 is TGTGCCAGCAGTTACTCGTCGTCGCGCAACTATGGCTACACCTTC. This translates into CASSYSSSRNYGYTF.

The V and J genes are TRBV11-2 and TRBJ2-7; TRBD1 matches at 7 bases. J gave up 4 bases and V 4 bases, and 7 bases lay outside the gene matches. CDR3 size: 14 residues. In germline, CDR1 is SGHAT, CDR2 FQNNGV. In DNA form, the CDR3 reads TGTGCCAGCAGCTCCGAGGGGGCGTTGTACGAGCAGTACTTC. Its protein product is CASSSEGALYEQYF.

This clone was counted only a few times. The chain's CDR3 is CASSLSQGGEKLFF. Here the CDR3 DNA reads TGTGCCAGCAGTTTATCGCAGGGCGGTGAAAAACTGTTTTTT. The rearrangement links TRBV27 to TRBJ1-4, with D maybe TRBD1 (5 bases). The CDR3 contains 14 residues. Germline V lookup: CDR1 MNHEY, CDR2 SMNVEV (reference sequence). Trimming removed 0 bases from V and 7 bases from J, with 9 bases in between.

CDR3 protein: CASSPNYPGTGGWPLHF. CDR3 nucleotide sequence: TGTGCCAGCAGCCCTAATTACCCTGGGACAGGGGGCTGGCCCCTCCACTTT. This rearrangement joins TRBV27 to TRBJ1-6; TRBD1 agrees at 12 bases. Per germline, CDR1 MNHEY and CDR2 SMNVEV (reference sequence). Trimming at V came to 6 bases and at J to 13 bases, leaving 16 bases not matched to a gene. This CDR3 has 17 amino acids.

The V and J genes are TRBV10-2 and TRBJ2-1, with TRBD2 matching over 7 bases. The length of the CDR3 is 14 residues. Trimming took 7 bases from V and 0 from J; bases not matched to a gene: 3. Germline loops: CDR1 WSHSY, CDR2 SAAADI. CDR3 nucleotide sequence: TGCGCCAGCACCGGGAGGACCTCCTACAATGAGCAGTTCTTC. Its translation is CASTGRTSYNEQFF.

This rearrangement joins TRBV11-1 to TRBJ2-5; maybe TRBD1 (6 bases). V was cut by 2 bases and J by 1 base, with 11 bases left in between. Germline V gene data show CDR1 as SGHAT and CDR2 as FQDESV (reference sequence). The CDR3 has 15 residues. The CDR3 region is CASSLSRGSQETQYF. In DNA form, the CDR3 reads TGTGCCAGCAGCTTATCAAGGGGGTCCCAAGAGACCCAGTACTTC.

The genes are TRBV19 and TRBJ1-1, with unresolved D. V was trimmed by 10 bases and J by 6 bases, leaving 12 bases between them. Germline loops: CDR1 LNHDA, CDR2 SQIVND (reference sequence). The CDR3 consists of 11 residues. CDR3 region: CATQGDAEAFF. The CDR3 coding sequence is TGTGCCACGCAAGGAGACGCTGAAGCTTTCTTT.

The chain carries TRBV19 and TRBJ2-5; no firm D call. Germline V gives CDR1 LNHDA, CDR2 SQIVND (reference sequence). The CDR3 extends over 13 amino acids. V was clipped by 6 bases and J by 3 bases, with 11 bases between them. CDR3 nucleotide sequence: TGTGCCAGTAGCAGAAACCCGAAAGAGACCCAGTACTTC. This codes for CASSRNPKETQYF. The full variable domain, in which reference TRBV19 and TRBJ2-5 provide the parts outside the CDR3, is DGGITQSPKYLFRKEGQNVTLSCEQNLNHDAMYWYRQDPGQGLRLIYYSQIVNDFQKGDIAEGYSVSREKKESFPLTVTSAQKNPTAFYLCASSRNPKETQYFGPGTRLLVL.

The chain links TRBV11-2 to TRBJ2-5; 14 positions agree with TRBD2. The CDR3 totals 16 residues. The V segment lost 5 bases and the J segment 5 bases; nucleotides outside the gene matches: 7. Germline CDR1 and CDR2: SGHAT and FQNNGV. The CDR3 nucleotides read TGTGCCAGCAGCGGCGGGACTAGCGGGAGAGCCGAGACCCAGTACTTC. Amino acids: CASSGGTSGRAETQYF. The whole variable domain, remainder taken from reference TRBV11-2 and TRBJ2-5, is EAGVAQSPRYKIIEKRQSVAFWCNPISGHATLYWYQQILGQGPKLLIQFQNNGVVDDSQLPKDRFSAERLKGVDSTLKIQPAKLEDSAVYLCASSGGTSGRAETQYFGPGTRLLVL.

The chain joins TRBV30 to TRBJ2-5; 7 positions agree with TRBD2. The germline gives CDR1 GTSNPN, CDR2 SVGIG (reference sequence). This CDR3 is 15 amino acids long. The V gene end was trimmed by 0 bases and the J gene end by 1 base; junction bases not matched to a gene: 5. This chain's CDR3 is CAWSVASGGQETQYF. The CDR3 DNA reads TGTGCCTGGAGTGTAGCATCGGGGGGCCAAGAGACCCAGTACTTC.